These 10 T cell receptor beta chains were sequenced from one sample in a study of blood T cells in healthy people across ages. A second 7 to 11 cycle PCR used barcoded and J-beta primers. Using its own MiXCR run on the 5' RACE reads, TCRdb lists one record per CDR3 protein. In the table there are 650,000 to 1,000,000 distinct CDR3 sequences, around 34% of which are singletons. Specimen: blood. The source is a man between 18 and 29 years old in good health.

The gene calls are TRBV3-1 and TRBJ2-7, with D perhaps TRBD1 or TRBD2 (5 bases each). Germline V lookup: CDR1 LGHDT, CDR2 YNNKEL (reference sequence). CDR3 length: 13 amino acids. Trimming stripped 3 bases from V and 6 bases from J, with 12 bases between. DNA for the CDR3: TGTGCCAGCAGCCAGATCCGGGACGCCGAGCAGTACTTC. Its translation: CASSQIRDAEQYF.

A remark on this clonotype: A read error may be the cause here, since a much bigger clone is one base away. The chain joins TRBV20-1 to TRBJ2-3; 11 positions agree with TRBD2. The CDR3 totals 16 residues. V lost 3 bases, J lost 5 bases, and 10 bases stayed unmatched. Germline V gives CDR1 DFQATT, CDR2 SNEGSKA (reference sequence). The DNA of the CDR3 is TGCAGTGCTAGTCCCGGGACTAGCGGCGGCATAGATACGCAGTATTTT. Amino acid sequence: CSASPGTSGGIDTQYF.

The chain joins TRBV3-1 to TRBJ2-1; D unresolved. Germline-derived CDR1 and CDR2 are LGHDT and YNNKEL (reference sequence). Trimming left V 1 base short and J 7 bases short, with 17 bases between. The CDR3 has 16 residues. CDR3 DNA sequence: TGTGCCAGCAGCCAAGGGTCTTTGTGGGATGAAAATGAGCAGTTCTTC. This codes for CASSQGSLWDENEQFF.

The rearrangement joins TRBV6-1 to TRBJ1-2; 7 bases match TRBD1. The CDR3 is made up of 15 amino acids. Germline V gene lookup returns CDR1 MNHNS and CDR2 SASEGT. V shed 2 bases, J shed 0 bases, and the junction held 3 bases outside the gene matches. Here the CDR3 DNA reads TGTGCCAGCAGTGAAAGAGGGACAGCTAACTATGGCTACACCTTC. Amino acids: CASSERGTANYGYTF.

The chain links TRBV5-1 to TRBJ2-1; 10 bases line up with TRBD2. With V trimmed by 0 bases and J by 13 bases, 13 bases remained unmatched. Germline V gene lookup returns CDR1 SGHRS and CDR2 YFSETQ. This CDR3 spans 16 amino acids. The CDR3, as DNA: TGCGCCAGCAGCTTGGACACTAGCGGGGTCCAAGAGACCCAGTTCTTC. Translated: CASSLDTSGVQETQFF. The complete variable domain, with remaining parts taken from reference TRBV5-1 and TRBJ2-1, reads KAGVTQTPRYLIKTRGQQVTLSCSPISGHRSVSWYQQTPGQGLQFLFEYFSETQRNKGNFPGRFSGRQFSNSRSEMNVSTLELGDSALYLCASSLDTSGVQETQFFGPGTRLTVL.

The rearrangement joins TRBV12-3 or TRBV12-4 to TRBJ2-4, with 11 bases that match TRBD1. V dropped 5 bases and J dropped 10; count of bases not matched to a gene: 4. The CDR3 has 13 amino acids. The CDR3 DNA follows: TGTGCCAGCAGTCAAGGACAGGGGGCTATTCAGTACTTC. It encodes CASSQGQGAIQYF.

This clonotype has a handful of counts. V and J are TRBV20-1 and TRBJ1-2, with 9 bases that match TRBD1. Looked up from germline, CDR1 is DFQATT and CDR2 is SNEGSKA (reference sequence). Germline trimming cut 5 bases from V and 2 bases from J; bases unmatched to any gene: 15. The CDR3 is made up of 17 amino acids. In DNA form, the CDR3 reads TGCAGTGCTTCCCAACCCAACAGGGGGCTCTCCAACTATGGCTACACCTTC. Its protein product is CSASQPNRGLSNYGYTF.

A note on this clonotype: This sequence may be a read error, since a much larger clone differs from it by one base. DNA for the CDR3: TGCAGCGTTGGAAGGTTAACCCAAGAGACCCAGTTCTTC. It is translated as CSVGRLTQETQFF. This chain uses TRBV29-1 with TRBJ2-1; D is uncertain. This CDR3 is 13 amino acids long. Germline loops: CDR1 SQVTM, CDR2 ANQGSEA. Trimming took off 4 bases at V and 13 bases at J, with 20 bases between the two ends.

V gene TRBV5-5 combines with J gene TRBJ2-7; 8 positions agree with TRBD1. The CDR3 extends over 15 amino acids. Germline loops: CDR1 SGHKS, CDR2 YYEKEE (reference sequence). The V and J ends lost 4 bases and 3 bases, in that order; junction bases with no gene match: 9. For the CDR3, the DNA is TGTGCCAGCAGCCCTCTACGGGACAGGAGCTACGAGCAGTACTTC. Its translation is CASSPLRDRSYEQYF.

This clonotype was detected ten times or more. The chain joins TRBV12-3 or TRBV12-4 to TRBJ2-3, with D tentatively TRBD2 (6 bases). Trimming took 10 bases from V and 1 from J, leaving 15 bases between them. The CDR3 extends over 14 amino acids. The CDR3 here is CATTAGYGTDTQYF. The CDR3 coding sequence is TGTGCCACAACCGCGGGGTATGGCACAGATACGCAGTATTTT.